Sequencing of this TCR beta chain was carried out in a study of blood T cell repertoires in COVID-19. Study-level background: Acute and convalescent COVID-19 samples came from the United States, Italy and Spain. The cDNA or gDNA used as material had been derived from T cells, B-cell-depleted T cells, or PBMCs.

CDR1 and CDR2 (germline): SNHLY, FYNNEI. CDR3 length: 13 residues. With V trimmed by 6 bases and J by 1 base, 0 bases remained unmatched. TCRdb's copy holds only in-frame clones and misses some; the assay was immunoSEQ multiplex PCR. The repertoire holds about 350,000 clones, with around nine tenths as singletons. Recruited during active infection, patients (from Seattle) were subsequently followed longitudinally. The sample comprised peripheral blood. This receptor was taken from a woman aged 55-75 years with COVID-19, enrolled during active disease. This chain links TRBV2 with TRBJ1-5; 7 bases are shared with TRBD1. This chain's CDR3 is CASRQGSNQPQHF. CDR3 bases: TGTGCCAGCAGACAGGGGAGCAATCAGCCCCAGCATTTT.